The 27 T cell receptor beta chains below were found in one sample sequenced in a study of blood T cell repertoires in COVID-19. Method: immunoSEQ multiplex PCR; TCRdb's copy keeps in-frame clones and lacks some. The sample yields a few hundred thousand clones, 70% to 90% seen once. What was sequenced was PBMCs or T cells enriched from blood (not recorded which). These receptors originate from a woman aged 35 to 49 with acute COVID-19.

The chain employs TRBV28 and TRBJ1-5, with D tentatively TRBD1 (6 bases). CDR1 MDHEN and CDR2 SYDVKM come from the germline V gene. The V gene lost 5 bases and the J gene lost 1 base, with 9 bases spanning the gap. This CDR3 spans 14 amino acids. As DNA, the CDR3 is TGTGCCAGCAGTCAAGGACAGAGCAATCAGCCCCAGCATTTT. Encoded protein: CASSQGQSNQPQHF.

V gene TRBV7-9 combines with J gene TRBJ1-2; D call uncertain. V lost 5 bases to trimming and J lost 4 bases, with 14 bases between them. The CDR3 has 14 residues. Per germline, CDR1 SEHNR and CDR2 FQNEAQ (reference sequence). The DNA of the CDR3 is TGTGCCAGCAGCCGTATGGAGGGTTCCTATGGCTACACCTTC. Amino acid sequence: CASSRMEGSYGYTF.

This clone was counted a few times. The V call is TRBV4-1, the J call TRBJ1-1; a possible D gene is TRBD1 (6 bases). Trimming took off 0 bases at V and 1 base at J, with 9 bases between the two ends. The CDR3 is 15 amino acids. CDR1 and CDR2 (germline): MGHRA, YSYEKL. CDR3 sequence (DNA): TGCGCCAGCAGCCAAGACGGCAGGGGGAACACTGAAGCTTTCTTT. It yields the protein CASSQDGRGNTEAFF.

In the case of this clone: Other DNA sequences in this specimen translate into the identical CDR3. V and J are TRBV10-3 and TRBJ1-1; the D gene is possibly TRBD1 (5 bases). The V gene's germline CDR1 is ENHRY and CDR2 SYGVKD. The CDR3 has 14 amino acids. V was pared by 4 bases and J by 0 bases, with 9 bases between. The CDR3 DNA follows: TGTGCCATCAGTGTCGACAGCCTGAACACTGAAGCTTTCTTT. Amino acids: CAISVDSLNTEAFF.

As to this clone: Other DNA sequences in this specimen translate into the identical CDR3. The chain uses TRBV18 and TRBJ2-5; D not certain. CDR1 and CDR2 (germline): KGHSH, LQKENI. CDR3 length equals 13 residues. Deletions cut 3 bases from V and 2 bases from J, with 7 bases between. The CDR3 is CASSPGRQETQYF. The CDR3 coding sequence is TGTGCCAGCTCACCGGGCCGGCAAGAGACCCAGTACTTC.

CDR3 bases: TGTGCCAGCTCACCATTCGACCCCGGGAGGCCAGATACGCAGTATTTT. As protein: CASSPFDPGRPDTQYF. The chain carries TRBV18 and TRBJ2-3; 7 nucleotides agree with TRBD2. CDR1 is KGHSH, CDR2 LQKENI, per germline. This CDR3 has 16 amino acids. The J segment lost 4 bases and the V segment lost 2 bases, leaving 9 bases of the junction unmatched.

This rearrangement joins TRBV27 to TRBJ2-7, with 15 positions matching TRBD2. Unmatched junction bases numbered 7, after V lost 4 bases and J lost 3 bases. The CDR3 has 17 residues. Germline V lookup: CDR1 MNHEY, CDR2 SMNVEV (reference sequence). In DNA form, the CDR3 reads TGTGCCAGCAGTTCCACCAAGGGACTAGCGGGAGGCTACGAGCAGTACTTC. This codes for CASSSTKGLAGGYEQYF.

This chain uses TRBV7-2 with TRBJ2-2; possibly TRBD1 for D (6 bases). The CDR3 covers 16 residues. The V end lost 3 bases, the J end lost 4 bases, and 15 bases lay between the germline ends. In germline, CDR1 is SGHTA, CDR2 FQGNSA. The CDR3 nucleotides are TGTGCCAGCAGCTTTCGGACAGCCGGAGGCACCGGGGAGCTGTTTTTT. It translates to CASSFRTAGGTGELFF.

DNA of the CDR3: TGTGCCAGTAGCTGGGGACAGGTGGCTCAGCCCCAGCATTTT. Protein product: CASSWGQVAQPQHF. The chain combines TRBV19 with TRBJ1-5, with TRBD1 matching over 8 bases. CDR1 LNHDA and CDR2 SQIVND come from the germline V gene (reference sequence). The CDR3 covers 14 residues. V trimming: 6 bases; J trimming: 6 bases; junction bases outside the gene matches: 7.

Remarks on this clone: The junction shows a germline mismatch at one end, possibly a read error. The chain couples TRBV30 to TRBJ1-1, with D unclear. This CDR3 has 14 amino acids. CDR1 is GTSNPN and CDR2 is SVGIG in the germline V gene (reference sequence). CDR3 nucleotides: TGTGCCTCGAGTCCCAAGCGCGGGAGCTCTGAAGCTTTCTTT. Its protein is CASSPKRGSSEAFF.

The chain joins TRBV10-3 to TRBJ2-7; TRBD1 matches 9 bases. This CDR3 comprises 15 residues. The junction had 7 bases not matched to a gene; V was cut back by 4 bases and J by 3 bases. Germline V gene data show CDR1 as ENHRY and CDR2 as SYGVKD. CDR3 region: CAISGGGTGSYEQYF. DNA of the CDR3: TGTGCCATCAGTGGAGGGGGGACAGGGAGCTACGAGCAGTACTTC.

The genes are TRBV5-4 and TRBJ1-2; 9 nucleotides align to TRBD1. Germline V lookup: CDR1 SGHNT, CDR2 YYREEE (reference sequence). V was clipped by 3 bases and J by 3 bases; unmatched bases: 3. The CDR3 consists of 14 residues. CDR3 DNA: TGTGCCAGCAGCTCGGACAGGGGTTACTATGGCTACACCTTC. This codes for CASSSDRGYYGYTF.

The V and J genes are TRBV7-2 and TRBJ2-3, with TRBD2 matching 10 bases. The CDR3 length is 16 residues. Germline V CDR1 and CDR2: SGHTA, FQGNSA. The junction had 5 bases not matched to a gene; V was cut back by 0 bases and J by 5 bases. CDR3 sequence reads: CASSLAPSGRGDTQYF. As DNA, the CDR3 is TGTGCCAGCAGCTTAGCGCCGAGCGGGAGGGGAGATACGCAGTATTTT.

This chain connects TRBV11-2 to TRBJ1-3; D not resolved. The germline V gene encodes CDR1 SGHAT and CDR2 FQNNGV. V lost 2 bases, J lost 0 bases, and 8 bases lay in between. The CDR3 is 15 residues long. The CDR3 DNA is TGTGCCAGCAGCTTAATGGCTAGCTCTGGAAACACCATATATTTT. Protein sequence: CASSLMASSGNTIYF.

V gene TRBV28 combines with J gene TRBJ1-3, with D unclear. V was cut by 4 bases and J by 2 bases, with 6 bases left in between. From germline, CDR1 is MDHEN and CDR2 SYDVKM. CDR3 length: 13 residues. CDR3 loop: CASSSSTGNTIYF. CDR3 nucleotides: TGTGCCAGCAGTTCGAGTACTGGAAACACCATATATTTT.

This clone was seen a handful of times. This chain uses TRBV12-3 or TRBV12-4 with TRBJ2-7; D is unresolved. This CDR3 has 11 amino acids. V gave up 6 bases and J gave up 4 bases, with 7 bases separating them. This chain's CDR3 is CASSLLYEQYF. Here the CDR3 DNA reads TGTGCCAGCAGCCTTTTGTACGAGCAGTACTTC.

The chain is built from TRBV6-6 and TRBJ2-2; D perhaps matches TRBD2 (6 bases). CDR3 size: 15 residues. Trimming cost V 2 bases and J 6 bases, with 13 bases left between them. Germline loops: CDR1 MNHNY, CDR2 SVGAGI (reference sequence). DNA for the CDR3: TGTGCCAGCAGTTACGACGGGAGATCTTCCGGGGAGCTGTTTTTT. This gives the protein CASSYDGRSSGELFF.

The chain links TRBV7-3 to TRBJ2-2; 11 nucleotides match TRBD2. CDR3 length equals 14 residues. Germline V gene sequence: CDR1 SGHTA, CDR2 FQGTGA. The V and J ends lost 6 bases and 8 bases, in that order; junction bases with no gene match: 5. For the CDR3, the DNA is TGTGCCAGCAGTTCTAGCGGGAGGTCAGGGGAGCTGTTTTTT. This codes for CASSSSGRSGELFF. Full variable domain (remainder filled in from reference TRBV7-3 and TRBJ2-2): GAGVSQTPSNKVTEKGKYVELRCDPISGHTALYWYRQSLGQGPEFLIYFQGTGAADDSGLPNDRFFAVRPEGSVSTLKIQRTERGDSAVYLCASSSSGRSGELFFGEGSRLTVL.

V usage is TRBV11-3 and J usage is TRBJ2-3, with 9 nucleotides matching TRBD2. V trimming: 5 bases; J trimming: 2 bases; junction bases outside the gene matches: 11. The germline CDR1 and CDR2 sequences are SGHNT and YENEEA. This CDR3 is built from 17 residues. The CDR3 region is CASSHRGLAGNTDTQYF. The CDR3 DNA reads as TGTGCCAGCAGCCACAGGGGACTAGCTGGGAACACAGATACGCAGTATTTT.

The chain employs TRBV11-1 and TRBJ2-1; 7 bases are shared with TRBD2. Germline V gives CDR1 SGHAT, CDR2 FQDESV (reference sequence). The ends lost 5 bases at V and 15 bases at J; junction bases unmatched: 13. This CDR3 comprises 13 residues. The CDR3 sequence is CASSIVEAGLAFF. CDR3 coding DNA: TGTGCCAGCAGCATAGTCGAAGCGGGACTGGCGTTCTTC.

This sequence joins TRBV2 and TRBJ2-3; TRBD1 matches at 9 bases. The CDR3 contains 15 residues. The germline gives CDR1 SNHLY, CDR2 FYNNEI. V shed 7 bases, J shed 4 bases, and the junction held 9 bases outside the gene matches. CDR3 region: CASKKDRGGADTQYF. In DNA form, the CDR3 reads TGTGCCAGCAAAAAGGACAGGGGTGGGGCAGATACGCAGTATTTT.

The CDR3 region has the DNA TGCGCCAGCAGCGGCGCAGGGGTAAGGGCTGAAGCTTTCTTT. Protein sequence: CASSGAGVRAEAFF. The chain links TRBV5-1 to TRBJ1-1; D is possibly TRBD1 (6 bases). The germline V gene has CDR1 SGHRS and CDR2 YFSETQ. The CDR3 sequence is 14 residues long. V was cut by 4 bases and J by 6 bases, with 16 bases left in between.

The CDR3 loop is CASSQEARSYGYTF. The CDR3 DNA is TGCGCCAGCAGCCAAGAGGCCAGAAGCTATGGCTACACCTTC. The chain carries TRBV4-1 and TRBJ1-2; D uncertain. The CDR3 is made up of 14 amino acids. V was cut by 0 bases and J by 4 bases, with 9 bases left in between. Germline V gene data show CDR1 as MGHRA and CDR2 as YSYEKL.

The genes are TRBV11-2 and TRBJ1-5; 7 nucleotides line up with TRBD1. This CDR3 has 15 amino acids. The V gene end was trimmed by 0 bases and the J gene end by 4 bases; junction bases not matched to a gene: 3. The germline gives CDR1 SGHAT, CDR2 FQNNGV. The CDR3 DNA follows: TGTGCCAGCAGCTTAGATACAGGGGTAAATCAGCCCCAGCATTTT. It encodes CASSLDTGVNQPQHF.

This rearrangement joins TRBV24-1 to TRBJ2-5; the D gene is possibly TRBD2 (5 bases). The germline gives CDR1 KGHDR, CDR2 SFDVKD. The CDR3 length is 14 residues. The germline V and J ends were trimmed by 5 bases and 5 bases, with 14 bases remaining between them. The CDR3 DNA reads TGTGCCACCAGTGCAGGACTCCCGGGGGAGACCCAGTACTTC. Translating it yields CATSAGLPGETQYF.

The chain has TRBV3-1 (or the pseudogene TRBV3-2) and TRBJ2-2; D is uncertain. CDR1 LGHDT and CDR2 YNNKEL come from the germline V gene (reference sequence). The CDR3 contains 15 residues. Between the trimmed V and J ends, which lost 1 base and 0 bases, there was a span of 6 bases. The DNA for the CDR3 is TGTGCCAGCAGCCAAGCTCAGTCGAACACCGGGGAGCTGTTTTTT. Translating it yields CASSQAQSNTGELFF.

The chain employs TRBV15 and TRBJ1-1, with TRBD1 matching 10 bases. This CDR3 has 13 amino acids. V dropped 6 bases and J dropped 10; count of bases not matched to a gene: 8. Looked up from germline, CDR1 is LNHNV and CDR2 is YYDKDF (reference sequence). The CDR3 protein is CATSAGTGERAFF. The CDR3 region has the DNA TGTGCCACCAGTGCCGGGACAGGGGAACGAGCTTTCTTT.